A single sample is the source of the 28 T cell receptor beta chains below, sequenced in a study of spatial heterogeneity in lung cancer. TCRdb re-analysed the 5' RACE reads in MiXCR, keeping a single row per CDR3 protein. The data show under 30,000 distinct CDR3 sequences, with 3% to 3.5% seen just once and 25% to 35% held by the top ten. Described time point: sample taken at primary tumor resection. Tumor, nontumor lung or frozen PBMC supplied whole RNA, sequenced without sorting. Sequenced here: PBMCs, sampled at surgery. These receptors all come from a female donor with early-stage non-small cell lung cancer.

This clonotype was counted at least ten times. V and J are TRBV7-2 and TRBJ2-7; 9 nucleotides match TRBD2. Per the germline V gene, CDR1 is SGHTA and CDR2 is FQGNSA. This CDR3 has 15 amino acids. The ends lost 5 bases at V and 5 bases at J; junction bases unmatched: 10. This CDR3 is CASSPSGTSTHEQYF. DNA for the CDR3: TGTGCCAGCAGCCCCTCCGGGACTAGCACCCACGAGCAGTACTTC.

This clonotype has ten or more counts. As DNA, the CDR3 is TGCGCCAGCAGCTTGGGACTAGCGGCCTACAATGAGCAGTTCTTC. It encodes CASSLGLAAYNEQFF. This chain connects TRBV5-1 to TRBJ2-1; 9 nucleotides match TRBD2. The germline V gene encodes CDR1 SGHRS and CDR2 YFSETQ. The CDR3 spans 15 residues. V lost 0 bases and J lost 2; bases outside the gene matches: 0.

A few counts support this clonotype. At one boundary the junction diverges from the germline segment, which might be a read error. V is TRBV6-5 and J is TRBJ2-1, with 8 bases aligning to TRBD1. Germline V gene lookup returns CDR1 MNHEY and CDR2 SVGAGI. The CDR3 covers 14 residues. The CDR3 nucleotides read TGTGTCAGCAGTTTAGGACAGGGTCACAATGAGCAGTTCTTC. This translates into CVSSLGQGHNEQFF.

This clonotype occurred many times. The V gene is TRBV25-1, the J gene TRBJ2-1, with D tentatively TRBD1 or TRBD2 (6 bases each). In germline, CDR1 is MGHDK, CDR2 SYGVNS. The ends were cut back, 1 base at V and 12 bases at J, with 10 bases in the middle. This CDR3 comprises 12 residues. The CDR3 bases are TGTGCCAGCAGTGAATTGAGGGGGGTGCAGTTCTTC. It codes for CASSELRGVQFF.

This clonotype was seen many times. The genes are TRBV2 and TRBJ2-3, with 8 bases fitting TRBD2. The junction had 7 bases not matched to a gene; V was cut back by 7 bases and J by 7 bases. The CDR3 loop spans 13 amino acids. Per germline, CDR1 SNHLY and CDR2 FYNNEI. In nucleotides, the CDR3 is TGTGCCAGCATTCCAGCGGGAGTAAATACGCAGTATTTT. Its protein product is CASIPAGVNTQYF.

At least ten counts were recorded for this clonotype. V and J are TRBV27 and TRBJ2-7, with D perhaps TRBD1 (5 bases). Germline V gives CDR1 MNHEY, CDR2 SMNVEV (reference sequence). The CDR3 is made up of 13 amino acids. V lost 6 bases to trimming and J lost 4 bases, with 13 bases between them. DNA for the CDR3: TGTGCCAGCAGGTTCCAGGGAAAGTACGAGCAGTACTTC. It encodes CASRFQGKYEQYF.

The chain links TRBV7-2 to TRBJ2-1, with 7 bases matching TRBD2. The germline gives CDR1 SGHTA, CDR2 FQGNSA. V was pared by 1 base and J by 5 bases, with 11 bases of the junction left unmatched. The CDR3 is 17 amino acids. The CDR3 DNA reads TGTGCCAGCAGCTTAGAACCGGGGATAGCGGGCGACAATGAGCAGTTCTTC. Translation gives CASSLEPGIAGDNEQFF. The whole variable domain, remainder taken from reference TRBV7-2 and TRBJ2-1, is GAGVSQSPSNKVTEKGKDVELRCDPISGHTALYWYRQSLGQGLEFLIYFQGNSAPDKSGLPSDRFSAERTGGSVSTLTIQRTQQEDSAVYLCASSLEPGIAGDNEQFFGPGTRLTVL.

Ten or more counts support this clonotype. The V and J genes are TRBV20-1 and TRBJ2-5; 8 nucleotides align to TRBD2. This CDR3 spans 18 amino acids. Germline values: CDR1 DFQATT, CDR2 SNEGSKA (reference sequence). V lost 0 bases and J lost 0; bases outside the gene matches: 12. The chain's CDR3 is CSAREVAGRGGHQETQYF. DNA for the CDR3: TGCAGTGCTAGAGAGGTGGCCGGGAGGGGGGGCCACCAAGAGACCCAGTACTTC.

This clonotype was detected many times. The chain employs TRBV20-1 and TRBJ1-5, with D tentatively TRBD1 (6 bases). Germline V gene lookup returns CDR1 DFQATT and CDR2 SNEGSKA (reference sequence). The CDR3 loop spans 13 amino acids. Trimming took off 4 bases at V and 5 bases at J, with 12 bases between the two ends. The CDR3 sequence: CSAIQGWDQPQHF. The CDR3 nucleotides are TGCAGTGCTATACAGGGTTGGGATCAGCCCCAGCATTTT.

This clonotype was observed many times. This rearrangement joins TRBV6-5 to TRBJ1-5; 8 nucleotides align to TRBD1. This CDR3 is built from 15 residues. The germline V gene encodes CDR1 MNHEY and CDR2 SVGAGI. The J segment lost 3 bases and the V segment lost 5 bases, leaving 6 bases of the junction unmatched. CDR3 nucleotide sequence: TGTGCCAGCAGTCCGGACAGGGCCCCCAATCAGCCCCAGCATTTT. Its translation is CASSPDRAPNQPQHF.

This clonotype was seen ten or more times. The chain employs TRBV2 and TRBJ2-3; 15 bases are a match to TRBD2. The CDR3 covers 17 residues. Germline V CDR1 and CDR2: SNHLY, FYNNEI. V shed 7 bases, J shed 5 bases, and the junction held 10 bases outside the gene matches. The CDR3: CASTVDGTSGRRDTQYF. The CDR3 coding sequence is TGTGCCAGCACGGTCGACGGGACTAGCGGGAGGAGAGATACGCAGTATTTT.

This clonotype was recorded many times. The rearrangement joins TRBV7-8 to TRBJ2-3; D assignment may be TRBD1 or TRBD2 (5 bases each). From germline, CDR1 is SGHVS and CDR2 FQNEAQ. The CDR3 spans 16 residues. The germline V and J ends were trimmed by 3 bases and 0 bases, with 13 bases remaining between them. The DNA of the CDR3 is TGTGCCAGCAGCTTTGGACGGGGCTTTAGCACAGATACGCAGTATTTT. Translation gives CASSFGRGFSTDTQYF.

This clonotype was observed a few times. The chain uses TRBV24-1 and TRBJ2-3, with D tentatively TRBD1 or TRBD2 (5 bases each). The CDR3 consists of 16 residues. Per the germline V gene, CDR1 is KGHDR and CDR2 is SFDVKD. Deletions cut 4 bases from V and 2 bases from J, with 15 bases between. The CDR3 reads CATSDWDVWATDTQYF. Here the CDR3 DNA reads TGTGCCACCAGTGACTGGGACGTCTGGGCCACAGATACGCAGTATTTT.

This clonotype was seen at least ten times. The chain joins TRBV6-5 to TRBJ1-5; possible D gene TRBD1, 6 bases. The CDR3 has 14 amino acids. Trimming pared 3 bases from V and 4 bases from J, leaving 10 bases between. Germline CDR1 MNHEY, CDR2 SVGAGI. CDR3 protein: CASSYGGRNQPQHF. In DNA form, the CDR3 reads TGTGCCAGCAGTTATGGGGGCAGGAATCAGCCCCAGCATTTT.

This clonotype was seen many times. The V and J genes are TRBV6-5 and TRBJ1-1, with 8 bases lining up with TRBD1. Looked up from germline, CDR1 is MNHEY and CDR2 is SVGAGI. The CDR3 length is 13 residues. V lost 10 bases and J lost 0; bases outside the gene matches: 4. The CDR3, as DNA: TGTGCCACTTACAGGGGGTTGAACACTGAAGCTTTCTTT. Translated: CATYRGLNTEAFF.

This clonotype was recorded at least ten times. The V call is TRBV30, the J call TRBJ2-3; D is possibly TRBD1 (6 bases). The germline gives CDR1 GTSNPN, CDR2 SVGIG (reference sequence). V lost 5 bases and J 2 bases, leaving 17 bases between the germline ends. CDR3 length equals 15 residues. The CDR3, as DNA: TGTGCCTGGTCCTCTGGACAGATCCTCACAGATACGCAGTATTTT. Protein: CAWSSGQILTDTQYF.

V usage is TRBV7-8 and J usage is TRBJ1-1, with D hard to call. V lost 5 bases, J lost 4 bases, and 11 bases lay in between. The CDR3 totals 13 residues. Germline V CDR1 and CDR2: SGHVS, FQNEAQ. CDR3 amino acids: CASSATDLTEAFF. CDR3 bases: TGTGCCAGCAGCGCTACCGATCTCACTGAAGCTTTCTTT.

This clonotype occurred many times. J is TRBJ2-7 and V is TRBV5-1; the D is unclear. V lost 0 bases and J 4 bases, leaving 11 bases between the germline ends. Germline assignment: CDR1 SGHRS and CDR2 YFSETQ. CDR3 size: 14 residues. For the CDR3, the DNA is TGCGCCAGCAGCTTGGGGCAGACCTCTTACGAGCAGTACTTC. Encoded protein: CASSLGQTSYEQYF.

Ten or more counts support this clonotype. The chain carries TRBV29-1 and TRBJ2-3; D might be TRBD2 (6 bases). Germline V gene lookup returns CDR1 SQVTM and CDR2 ANQGSEA. This CDR3 spans 14 amino acids. V was shortened by 1 base and J by 0 bases, with 8 bases between the two germline ends. CDR3 loop: CSVEASGSTDTQYF. DNA for the CDR3: TGCAGCGTTGAAGCGAGCGGGAGCACAGATACGCAGTATTTT.

This clonotype has ten or more counts. The rearrangement uses TRBV12-3 or TRBV12-4 and TRBJ1-5; D is undetermined. The CDR3 is 15 residues long. Trimming left V 3 bases short and J 0 bases short, with 9 bases between. The chain's CDR3 is CASSFGILSNQPQHF. The CDR3 bases are TGTGCCAGCAGTTTCGGGATTCTTAGCAATCAGCCCCAGCATTTT.

This clonotype was seen many times. J is TRBJ1-2 and V is TRBV28, with 7 bases lining up with TRBD1. This CDR3 is 14 amino acids long. Trimming took 5 bases from V and 3 from J; bases not matched to a gene: 6. The germline V gene has CDR1 MDHEN and CDR2 SYDVKM. The CDR3 DNA reads as TGTGCCAGCAGTCTACAACAGGGGTACTATGGCTACACCTTC. It is translated as CASSLQQGYYGYTF.

This clonotype was seen many times. CDR3 in DNA: TGCAGCGTTGTCCCCGGGGCAGCCACCTACGAGCAGTACTTC. Residues: CSVVPGAATYEQYF. The chain carries TRBV29-1 and TRBJ2-7; D possibly matches TRBD1 or TRBD2 (5 bases each). Trimming shortened V by 4 bases and J by 2 bases, and 15 bases separated the two germline ends. Per germline, CDR1 SQVTM and CDR2 ANQGSEA. The CDR3 is made up of 14 amino acids.

This clonotype came up many times. This chain connects TRBV7-9 to TRBJ2-1; possibly TRBD2 for D (5 bases). Looked up from germline, CDR1 is SEHNR and CDR2 is FQNEAQ (reference sequence). This CDR3 has 14 residues. V was pared by 5 bases and J by 0 bases, with 8 bases between. The CDR3 nucleotides read TGTGCCAGCAGCCTGCGGGCCTCCTACAATGAGCAGTTCTTC. This gives the protein CASSLRASYNEQFF.

This clonotype was recorded at least ten times. The J gene is TRBJ1-1, the V gene TRBV2; D is unclear. V was pared by 5 bases and J by 5 bases, with 15 bases between. Germline CDR1 is SNHLY and CDR2 is FYNNEI. This CDR3 has 14 residues. As DNA, the CDR3 is TGTGCCAGCAGTCGTGGGCCTACAAGAACTGAAGCTTTCTTT. Protein: CASSRGPTRTEAFF.

This clonotype occurred many times. The chain has TRBV27 and TRBJ2-7; D is perhaps TRBD1 or TRBD2 (5 bases each). This CDR3 is built from 14 residues. CDR1 and CDR2 from the germline V gene are MNHEY and SMNVEV (reference sequence). V shed 3 bases and J shed 2 bases, with 11 bases lying between them. CDR3 in amino acids: CASSFRGDTYEQYF. CDR3 nucleotides: TGTGCCAGCAGTTTCCGGGGCGATACCTACGAGCAGTACTTC.

At least ten counts were recorded for this clonotype. The chain has TRBV11-2 and TRBJ2-2; 10 bases align to TRBD2. V gave up 4 bases and J gave up 2 bases; unmatched junction bases: 10. CDR3 size: 18 residues. Germline CDR1 SGHAT, CDR2 FQNNGV. The CDR3 DNA reads as TGTGCCAGCAGCTCCCGAGGACTAGCGGACCCCAACACCGGGGAGCTGTTTTTT. It specifies CASSSRGLADPNTGELFF.

This clonotype was detected ten times or more. The rearrangement joins TRBV20-1 to TRBJ2-7; D is uncertain. The CDR3 runs to 15 residues. Trimming removed 0 bases from V and 2 bases from J, with 14 bases in between. CDR1 is DFQATT and CDR2 is SNEGSKA in the germline V gene (reference sequence). CDR3 protein: CSARDQREVTYEQYF. DNA of the CDR3: TGCAGTGCTAGAGATCAAAGGGAAGTAACCTACGAGCAGTACTTC.

This clonotype was recorded at least ten times. The chain is built from TRBV7-9 and TRBJ1-6; D is possibly TRBD1 (5 bases). Trimming left V 5 bases short and J 10 bases short, with 15 bases between. The germline V gene encodes CDR1 SEHNR and CDR2 FQNEAQ (reference sequence). This CDR3 comprises 14 residues. The CDR3: CASSPIGGRSPLHF. The CDR3 DNA sequence: TGTGCCAGCAGCCCCATTGGGGGGAGGTCACCCCTCCACTTT.